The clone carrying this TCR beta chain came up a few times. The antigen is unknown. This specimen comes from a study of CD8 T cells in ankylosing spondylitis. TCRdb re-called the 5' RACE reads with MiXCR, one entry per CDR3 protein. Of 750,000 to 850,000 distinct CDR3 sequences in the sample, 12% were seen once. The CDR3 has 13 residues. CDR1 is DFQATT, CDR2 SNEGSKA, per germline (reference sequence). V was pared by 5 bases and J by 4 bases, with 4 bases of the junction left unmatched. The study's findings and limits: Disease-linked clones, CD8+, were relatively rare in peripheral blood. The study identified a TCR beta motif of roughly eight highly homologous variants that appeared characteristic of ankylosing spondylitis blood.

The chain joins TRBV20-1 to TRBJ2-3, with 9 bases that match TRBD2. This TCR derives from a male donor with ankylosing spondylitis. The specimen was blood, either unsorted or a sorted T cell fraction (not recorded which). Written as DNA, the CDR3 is TGCAGTGCTTTAGCGGGAGTCTCAGATACGCAGTATTTT. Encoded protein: CSALAGVSDTQYF.